The sequence of this T cell receptor (beta chain) was determined in a study of blood T cell repertoires in COVID-19. Study as a whole: Material from acute and convalescent COVID-19 was sourced from the United States, Italy and Spain. PBMCs, B-cell-depleted T cells, or T cells provided the cDNA or gDNA that made up the material.

This CDR3 is 15 amino acids long. The V and J ends lost 2 bases and 0 bases respectively, with 9 bases between them. The germline V gene has CDR1 ENHRY and CDR2 SYGVKD. In the authors' methods: The assay estimated nucleated cells by amplifying reference gene primers. Assay used: immunoSEQ multiplex PCR; TCRdb lists only in-frame clones, some missing. Clone size and V and J calls were adopted from that table, with D and trimming inferred from the DNA. The sample carries about 100,000 clones, about 80% recorded once. The sequencing sample was made of peripheral blood. The V gene is TRBV10-3, the J gene TRBJ2-3; perhaps TRBD1 as D (5 bases). The sequence derives from a man aged 70 or older with acute or convalescent COVID-19. The CDR3 DNA reads as TGTGCCATCAGTGAGAAGGGGCTTAGCACAGATACGCAGTATTTT. It translates to CAISEKGLSTDTQYF.